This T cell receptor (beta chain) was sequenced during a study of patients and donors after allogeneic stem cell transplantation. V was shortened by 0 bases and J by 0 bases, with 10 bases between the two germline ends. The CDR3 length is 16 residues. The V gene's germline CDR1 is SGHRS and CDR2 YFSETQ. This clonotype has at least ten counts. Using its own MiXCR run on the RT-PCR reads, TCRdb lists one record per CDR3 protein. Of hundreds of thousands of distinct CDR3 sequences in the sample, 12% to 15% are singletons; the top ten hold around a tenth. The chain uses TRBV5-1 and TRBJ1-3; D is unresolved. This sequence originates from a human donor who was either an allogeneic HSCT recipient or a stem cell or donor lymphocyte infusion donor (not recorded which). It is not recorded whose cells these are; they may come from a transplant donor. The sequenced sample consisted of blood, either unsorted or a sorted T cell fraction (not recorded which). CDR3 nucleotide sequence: TGCGCCAGCAGCTTGGATGGGAGCCGCTCTGGAAACACCATATATTTT. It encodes CASSLDGSRSGNTIYF.